The rows below give T cell receptor beta chains drawn from one sample of a study of blood T cell repertoires in COVID-19. Libraries were prepared by immunoSEQ multiplex PCR; TCRdb keeps only in-frame clonotypes and omits some of them. In the table there are approximately 150,000 clones, 80% of which are singletons. Sequencing was performed on peripheral blood. These receptors were obtained from a woman between 50 and 59 years old with acute or convalescent COVID-19. Each CDR3 is given with its conserved first and last residue. Only some rows state a clone size, as once, few, many or a class for expanded clones.

j_gene | abundance | v_gene | CDR3aa
TRBJ1-2 | NA | TRBV5-6 | CASGASYYGYTF
TRBJ1-5 | NA | TRBV10-2 | CASSESTGTGAWGNQPQHF
TRBJ2-7 | NA | TRBV9 | CASSVGFAGIYEQYF
TRBJ1-2 | NA | TRBV6-5 | CASRLSETGVRGYTF
TRBJ2-1 | NA | TRBV28 | CASSPGTPNNEQFF
TRBJ2-1 | few | TRBV6-5 | CASRTGNEQFF
TRBJ1-5 | NA | TRBV4-3 | CASSQERGRGQPQHF
TRBJ2-2 | few | TRBV7-9 | CASSLEGAGELFF
TRBJ1-2 | NA | TRBV28 | CASSRAGNYGYTF
TRBJ1-2 | few | TRBV7-2 | CASTAPGGYTF
TRBJ2-5 | once | TRBV2 | CASVSGSQETQYF